Below, 23 T cell receptor beta chains from the same sample are listed, as sequenced in a study of CD8 T cells in Susac syndrome. Random hexamers primed reverse transcription of about 0.5 to 1 ug RNA. One entry per CDR3 protein results from TCRdb running MiXCR on the immunoSEQ multiplex PCR reads. In the table there are hundreds of thousands of distinct CDR3 sequences, 85% of which are singletons. The material sequenced was CD8+ T cells from PBMCs. Source of these receptors: a human donor with multiple sclerosis.

This chain joins TRBV20-1 and TRBJ2-7, with D perhaps matching TRBD1 (5 bases). Germline V gives CDR1 DFQATT, CDR2 SNEGSKA (reference sequence). The CDR3 runs to 13 residues. V lost 5 bases and J lost 0, with 11 bases in between. The CDR3 DNA reads as TGCAGTGCTCTCAACAGGATCTCCTACGAGCAGTACTTC. It is translated as CSALNRISYEQYF.

The rearrangement uses TRBV28 and TRBJ1-1; TRBD1 aligns across 9 bases. The trim removed 2 bases at V and 6 bases at J, leaving 7 bases unmatched. Per germline, CDR1 MDHEN and CDR2 SYDVKM. This CDR3 comprises 15 residues. CDR3 DNA sequence: TGTGCCAGCAGTTTAACGAGACAGGGGGTCGCTGAAGCTTTCTTT. Protein: CASSLTRQGVAEAFF.

This chain connects TRBV4-3 to TRBJ1-5; no reliable D call. Trimming took 2 bases from V and 3 from J, leaving 5 bases between them. The CDR3 totals 13 residues. Germline assignment: CDR1 LGHNA and CDR2 YSLEER. CDR3 in DNA: TGCGCCAGCAGCCAACGGTTCAATCAGCCCCAGCATTTT. It yields the protein CASSQRFNQPQHF.

This clonotype was recorded only once. The V call is TRBV5-4, the J call TRBJ2-1; unclear D gene. The V gene's germline CDR1 is SGHNT and CDR2 YYREEE (reference sequence). The ends were cut back, 4 bases at V and 5 bases at J, with 10 bases in the middle. This CDR3 has 13 amino acids. CDR3 region: CASSPIKNNEQFF. CDR3 sequence (DNA): TGTGCCAGCAGCCCAATCAAAAACAATGAGCAGTTCTTC.

V gene TRBV6-5 combines with J gene TRBJ1-2; no clear D gene. V lost 3 bases to trimming and J lost 0 bases, with 11 bases between them. The germline gives CDR1 MNHEY, CDR2 SVGAGI. The CDR3 length is 15 residues. The CDR3 loop reads CASSYRSNPNYGYTF. The DNA of the CDR3 is TGTGCCAGCAGTTATCGGAGCAACCCTAACTATGGCTACACCTTC.

The chain carries TRBV4-3 and TRBJ2-1; the match to TRBD2 covers 11 bases. Germline V gene lookup returns CDR1 LGHNA and CDR2 YSLEER. The CDR3 is made up of 18 amino acids. The V and J ends lost 3 bases and 0 bases, in that order; junction bases with no gene match: 7. This CDR3 is CASSHRLAGLSSYNEQFF. In DNA, the CDR3 is TGCGCCAGCAGCCATAGACTAGCGGGGCTGAGCTCCTACAATGAGCAGTTCTTC.

The chain combines TRBV27 with TRBJ1-5; 9 bases align to TRBD1. Germline trimming cut 0 bases from V and 8 bases from J; bases unmatched to any gene: 5. The CDR3 runs to 15 residues. CDR1 and CDR2 from the germline V gene are MNHEY and SMNVEV (reference sequence). CDR3 nucleotide sequence: TGTGCCAGCAGTTTATCATGGACAGGGGCAAAGCCCCAGCATTTT. It encodes CASSLSWTGAKPQHF.

DNA for the CDR3: TGTGCCAGCAGCCAGGGCCTCCCCAATGGGGCCAACGTCCTGACTTTC. Protein product: CASSQGLPNGANVLTF. The chain carries TRBV3-1 and TRBJ2-6; D is unclear. The CDR3 consists of 16 residues. In germline, CDR1 is LGHDT, CDR2 YNNKEL (reference sequence). The ends were cut back, 3 bases at V and 3 bases at J, with 12 bases in the middle.

The chain has TRBV11-3 and TRBJ2-2; TRBD1 matches at 8 bases. After removal of 5 bases from V and 2 bases from J, the junction contained 4 bases not matched to a gene. Per germline, CDR1 SGHNT and CDR2 YENEEA. CDR3 length: 15 residues. The chain's CDR3 is CASSPDRANTGELFF. The CDR3, as DNA: TGTGCCAGCAGCCCGGACAGGGCCAACACCGGGGAGCTGTTTTTT. The full variable domain, rest sourced from reference TRBV11-3 and TRBJ2-2, is EAGVVQSPRYKIIEKKQPVAFWCNPISGHNTLYWYLQNLGQGPELLIRYENEEAVDDSQLPKDRFSAERLKGVDSTLKIQPAELGDSAVYLCASSPDRANTGELFFGEGSRLTVL.

The chain couples TRBV5-6 to TRBJ2-1, with 8 bases aligning to TRBD1. The CDR3 covers 13 residues. CDR1 and CDR2 (germline): SGHDT, YYEEEE. Trimming removed 4 bases from V and 8 bases from J; junction bases left unmatched: 5. CDR3 in amino acids: CASSLDRADEQFF. As DNA, the CDR3 is TGTGCCAGCAGCCTGGACAGGGCCGATGAGCAGTTCTTC. Using reference TRBV5-6 and TRBJ2-1 for the parts outside the CDR3, the full variable domain is DAGVTQSPTHLIKTRGQQVTLRCSPKSGHDTVSWYQQALGQGPQFIFQYYEEEERQRGNFPDRFSGHQFPNYSSELNVNALLLGDSALYLCASSLDRADEQFFGPGTRLTVL.

V is TRBV3-1 and J is TRBJ1-2; D possibly corresponds to TRBD1 (5 bases). Trimming removed 0 bases from V and 8 bases from J, with 16 bases in between. The CDR3 has 15 amino acids. Germline lookup yields CDR1 LGHDT and CDR2 YNNKEL (reference sequence). CDR3 sequence: CASSQDLATGWGYTF. DNA for the CDR3: TGTGCCAGCAGCCAAGATTTGGCAACAGGTTGGGGCTACACCTTC.

The chain has TRBV27 and TRBJ2-1, with TRBD1 as a possible D gene (5 bases). Trimming left V 0 bases short and J 4 bases short, with 7 bases between. The CDR3 length is 14 residues. Per the germline V gene, CDR1 is MNHEY and CDR2 is SMNVEV (reference sequence). The CDR3 reads CASSLSDTYNEQFF. In DNA form, the CDR3 reads TGTGCCAGCAGTTTATCGGACACGTACAATGAGCAGTTCTTC.

This chain uses TRBV6-5 with TRBJ1-2; D unclear. The CDR3 spans 13 residues. Germline loops: CDR1 MNHEY, CDR2 SVGAGI. Trimming removed 6 bases at V and 8 bases at J, with 16 bases between. CDR3 sequence reads: CASSLDGEDGYTF. In DNA, the CDR3 is TGTGCCAGCAGCTTGGACGGGGAAGACGGCTACACCTTC.

In DNA, the CDR3 is TGTGCCACCAGCAGACCGGGTGGTGAAAAACTGTTTTTT. Protein sequence: CATSRPGGEKLFF. The rearrangement joins TRBV15 to TRBJ1-4; D call uncertain. This CDR3 has 13 residues. Germline V gene sequence: CDR1 LNHNV, CDR2 YYDKDF (reference sequence). Trimming stripped 2 bases from V and 7 bases from J, with 8 bases between.

The rearrangement uses TRBV28 and TRBJ2-5; 7 bases fit TRBD1. CDR1 is MDHEN, CDR2 SYDVKM, per germline. V was pared by 5 bases and J by 2 bases, with 11 bases of the junction left unmatched. CDR3 length equals 16 residues. The DNA for the CDR3 is TGTGCCAGCAGTCTTACGACAGGGACCCCTCAAGAGACCCAGTACTTC. Protein: CASSLTTGTPQETQYF.

This chain links TRBV29-1 with TRBJ1-1; D is ambiguous. Germline CDR1 reads SQVTM; CDR2 reads ANQGSEA. The CDR3 has 13 residues. Trimming stripped 2 bases from V and 0 bases from J, with 7 bases between. The CDR3 sequence is CSVESGLNTEAFF. The DNA for the CDR3 is TGCAGCGTTGAATCAGGACTGAACACTGAAGCTTTCTTT.

This chain uses TRBV28 with TRBJ2-1; 9 positions agree with TRBD2. This CDR3 region has 20 residues. V shed 3 bases, J shed 0 bases, and the junction held 15 bases outside the gene matches. Germline CDR1 is MDHEN and CDR2 is SYDVKM. The CDR3: CASSLGAGTSMIGSYNEQFF. The CDR3 nucleotides read TGTGCCAGCAGTTTGGGGGCCGGGACTAGCATGATTGGCTCCTACAATGAGCAGTTCTTC.

The chain recombines TRBV5-6 with TRBJ2-1; 9 nucleotides line up with TRBD2. The V gene's germline CDR1 is SGHDT and CDR2 YYEEEE. The CDR3 has 15 amino acids. Trimming at V came to 4 bases and at J to 4 bases, leaving 6 bases not matched to a gene. The CDR3: CASSGGTSLYNEQFF. The CDR3 DNA reads TGTGCCAGCAGCGGGGGGACTAGCCTATACAATGAGCAGTTCTTC.

The chain employs TRBV7-2 and TRBJ1-1, with 8 positions matching TRBD1. This CDR3 has 15 amino acids. V lost 5 bases and J lost 0; bases outside the gene matches: 5. The germline V gene has CDR1 SGHTA and CDR2 FQGNSA. CDR3 residues: CASSGTGGLNTEAFF. DNA for the CDR3: TGTGCCAGCAGCGGTACAGGGGGATTGAACACTGAAGCTTTCTTT.

The chain joins TRBV7-9 to TRBJ2-3; 11 bases map to TRBD2. J gave up 4 bases and V 7 bases, and 10 bases lay outside the gene matches. Germline V CDR1 and CDR2: SEHNR, FQNEAQ (reference sequence). The CDR3 runs 16 residues. The CDR3 region is CASNPSTSGMSDTQYF. Here the CDR3 DNA reads TGTGCCAGCAACCCATCGACTAGCGGGATGTCAGATACGCAGTATTTT.

The chain couples TRBV27 to TRBJ2-1; 9 nucleotides line up with TRBD2. The trim removed 2 bases at V and 2 bases at J, leaving 10 bases unmatched. This CDR3 is 18 amino acids long. Germline values: CDR1 MNHEY, CDR2 SMNVEV (reference sequence). The CDR3 loop reads CASSLGASGVGTYNEQFF. In nucleotides, the CDR3 is TGTGCCAGCAGTTTAGGGGCTAGCGGGGTGGGGACCTACAATGAGCAGTTCTTC.

This chain uses TRBV20-1 with TRBJ2-5, with TRBD2 matching over 11 bases. Losses at the gene ends were 4 bases for V and 1 base for J; bases not matched to a gene: 8. The V gene's germline CDR1 is DFQATT and CDR2 SNEGSKA (reference sequence). The CDR3 runs to 16 residues. CDR3 amino acids: CSATQGLADTQETQYF. DNA for the CDR3: TGCAGTGCTACTCAGGGACTAGCGGATACCCAAGAGACCCAGTACTTC.

The chain recombines TRBV6-6 with TRBJ2-6; 7 bases agree with TRBD1. Germline CDR1 is MNHNY and CDR2 is SVGAGI (reference sequence). CDR3 size: 16 residues. V lost 2 bases and J lost 2; bases outside the gene matches: 3. The CDR3 reads CASSYPDRAGANVLTF. The CDR3 nucleotides read TGTGCCAGCAGTTACCCCGACAGGGCTGGGGCCAACGTCCTGACTTTC.